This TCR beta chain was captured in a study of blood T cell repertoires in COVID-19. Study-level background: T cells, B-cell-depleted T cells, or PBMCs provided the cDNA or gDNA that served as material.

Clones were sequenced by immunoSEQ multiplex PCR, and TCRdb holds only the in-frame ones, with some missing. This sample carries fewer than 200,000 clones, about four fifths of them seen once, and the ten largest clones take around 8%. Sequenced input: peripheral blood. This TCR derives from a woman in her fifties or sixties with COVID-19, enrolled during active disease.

The CDR3 spells CASSSTRGLQTQYF. As DNA, the CDR3 is TGTGCCAGCAGTTCAACCAGGGGCCTCCAGACCCAGTACTTC. The rearrangement uses TRBV28 and TRBJ2-5; the D gene is possibly TRBD1 (6 bases). The CDR3 contains 14 residues. Germline CDR1 reads MDHEN; CDR2 reads SYDVKM. Trimming took off 4 bases at V and 6 bases at J, with 15 bases between the two ends.